This T cell receptor beta chain is from a study of control samples from healthy donors and cancer patients. The germline V gene encodes CDR1 MDHEN and CDR2 SYDVKM. The CDR3 loop spans 13 amino acids. Trimming at V came to 2 bases and at J to 10 bases, leaving 2 bases not matched to a gene. Some clones are missing from TCRdb's copy, which holds only in-frame ones; the method was immunoSEQ multiplex PCR. This sample has 110,000 to 150,000 clones, with 90% to 95% found just once. Sequenced material: blood. The source is a middle-aged man in good health. The chain has TRBV28 and TRBJ1-1; 12 bases are shared with TRBD1. CDR3 DNA sequence: TGTGCCAGCAGTTTAGGGACAGGGGGCTCAGCTTTCTTT. As protein: CASSLGTGGSAFF. The entire variable domain, with the rest obtained from reference TRBV28 and TRBJ1-1, is as follows: DVKVTQSSRYLVKRTGEKVFLECVQDMDHENMFWYRQDPGLGLRLIYFSYDVKMKEKGDIPEGYSVSREKKERFSLILESASTNQTSMYLCASSLGTGGSAFFGQGTRLTVV.